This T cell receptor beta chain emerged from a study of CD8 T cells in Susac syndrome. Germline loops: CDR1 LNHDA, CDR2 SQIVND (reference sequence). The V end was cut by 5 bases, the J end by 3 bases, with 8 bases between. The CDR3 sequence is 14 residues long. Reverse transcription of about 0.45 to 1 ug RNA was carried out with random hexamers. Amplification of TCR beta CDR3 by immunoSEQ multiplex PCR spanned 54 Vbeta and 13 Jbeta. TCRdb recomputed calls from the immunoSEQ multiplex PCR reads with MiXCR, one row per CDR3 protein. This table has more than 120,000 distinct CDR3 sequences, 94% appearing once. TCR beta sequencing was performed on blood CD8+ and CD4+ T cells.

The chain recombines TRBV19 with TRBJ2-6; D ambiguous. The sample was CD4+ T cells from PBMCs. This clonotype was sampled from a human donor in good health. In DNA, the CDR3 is TGTGCCAGTAGTCCGGTTAGTGGGGCCAACGTCCTGACTTTC. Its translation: CASSPVSGANVLTF.